This T cell receptor beta chain is from a study of T cell responses to AZD1222 COVID-19 vaccine. The study, taken as a whole, reports: Scientists sampled the repertoires only once the peak T cell response had passed. Spike-wide coverage was observed for vaccine-associated CD4 TCRs, with dominant responses at 160-218 and 743-854. After two AZD1222 doses, spike-specific TCR breadth and depth rose versus day 0. Females made up more of the donors, who were largely white British, and clonal diversity may have come out too low.

Germline V CDR1 and CDR2: SGDLS, YYNGEE. There are 16 residues in the CDR3. The J segment lost 6 bases and the V segment lost 0 bases, leaving 6 bases of the junction unmatched. This clone was detected only once. What it binds is not known. Sequencing was performed with immunoSEQ multiplex PCR; in TCRdb, only in-frame clones are kept and a portion is missing. The data show 150,000 or so clones, about 89% seen once. This clonotype was obtained from an adult in good health. The chain combines TRBV9 with TRBJ1-1; 12 nucleotides align to TRBD1. The source material was peripheral blood, sampled on day 0 of AZD1222 vaccination. The CDR3 region is CASSVGDRGRWSEAFF. The CDR3 DNA reads as TGTGCCAGCAGCGTAGGGGACAGGGGGCGGTGGTCTGAAGCTTTCTTT.